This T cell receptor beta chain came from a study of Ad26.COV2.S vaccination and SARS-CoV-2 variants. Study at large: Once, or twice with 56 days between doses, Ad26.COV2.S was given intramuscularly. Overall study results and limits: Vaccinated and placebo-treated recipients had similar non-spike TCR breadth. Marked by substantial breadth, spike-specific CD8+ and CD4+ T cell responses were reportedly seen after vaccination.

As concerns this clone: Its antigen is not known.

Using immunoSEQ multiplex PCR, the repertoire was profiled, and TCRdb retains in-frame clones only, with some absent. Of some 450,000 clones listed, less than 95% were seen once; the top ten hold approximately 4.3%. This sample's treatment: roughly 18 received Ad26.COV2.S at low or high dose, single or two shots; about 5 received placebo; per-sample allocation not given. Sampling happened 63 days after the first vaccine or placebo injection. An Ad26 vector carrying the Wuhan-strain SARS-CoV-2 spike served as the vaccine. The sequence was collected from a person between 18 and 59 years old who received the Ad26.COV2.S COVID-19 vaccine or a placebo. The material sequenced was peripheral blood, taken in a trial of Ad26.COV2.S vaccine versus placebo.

CDR3 protein: CASSEPGLAGVTTDTQYF. The CDR3 coding sequence is TGTGCCAGCAGCGAGCCGGGACTAGCGGGAGTTACCACAGATACGCAGTATTTT. This chain links TRBV6-2 or TRBV6-3 with TRBJ2-3; 14 bases align to TRBD2. The CDR3 has 18 amino acids. The J segment lost 2 bases and the V segment lost 6 bases, leaving 10 bases of the junction unmatched. Germline V CDR1 and CDR2: MNHEY, SVGEGT.